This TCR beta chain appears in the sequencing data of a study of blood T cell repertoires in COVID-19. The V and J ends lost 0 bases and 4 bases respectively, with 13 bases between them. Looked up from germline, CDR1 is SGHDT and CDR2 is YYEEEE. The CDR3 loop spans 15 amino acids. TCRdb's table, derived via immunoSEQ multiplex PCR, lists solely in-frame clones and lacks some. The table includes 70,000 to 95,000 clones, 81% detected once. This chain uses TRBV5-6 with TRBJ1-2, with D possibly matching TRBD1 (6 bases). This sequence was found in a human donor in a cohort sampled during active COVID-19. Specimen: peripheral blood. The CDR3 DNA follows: TGTGCCAGCAGCTTGGCCATAGCAGGGGTCTATGGCTACACCTTC. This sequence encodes CASSLAIAGVYGYTF.